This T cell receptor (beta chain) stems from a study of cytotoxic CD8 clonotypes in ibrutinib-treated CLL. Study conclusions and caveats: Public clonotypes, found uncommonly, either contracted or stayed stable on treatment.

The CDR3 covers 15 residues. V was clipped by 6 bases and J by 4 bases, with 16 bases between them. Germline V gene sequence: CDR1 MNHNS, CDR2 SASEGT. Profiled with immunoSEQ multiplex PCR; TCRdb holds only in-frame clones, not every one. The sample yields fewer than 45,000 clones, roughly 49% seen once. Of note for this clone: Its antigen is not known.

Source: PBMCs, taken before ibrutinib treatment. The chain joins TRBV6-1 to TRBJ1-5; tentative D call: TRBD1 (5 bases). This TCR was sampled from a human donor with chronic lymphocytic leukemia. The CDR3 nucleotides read TGTGCCAGCAGCCCTGTAGACAGTGGGAATCAGCCCCAGCATTTT. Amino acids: CASSPVDSGNQPQHF.